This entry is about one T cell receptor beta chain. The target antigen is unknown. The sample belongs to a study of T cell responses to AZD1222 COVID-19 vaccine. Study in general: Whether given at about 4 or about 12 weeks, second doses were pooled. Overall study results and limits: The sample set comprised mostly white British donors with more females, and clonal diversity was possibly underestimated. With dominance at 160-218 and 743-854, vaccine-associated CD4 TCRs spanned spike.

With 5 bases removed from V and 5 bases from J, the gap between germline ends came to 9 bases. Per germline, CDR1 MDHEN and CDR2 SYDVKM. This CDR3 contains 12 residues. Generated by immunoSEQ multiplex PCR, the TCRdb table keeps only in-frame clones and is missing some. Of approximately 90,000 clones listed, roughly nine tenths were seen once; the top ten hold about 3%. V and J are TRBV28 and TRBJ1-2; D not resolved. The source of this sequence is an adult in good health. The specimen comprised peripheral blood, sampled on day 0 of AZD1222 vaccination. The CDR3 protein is CASSPTAYGYTF. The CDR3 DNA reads TGTGCCAGCAGTCCGACGGCGTATGGCTACACCTTC.